These T cell receptor beta chains were read from a single sample in a study of shared clonotypes between healthy human individuals. Profiled with immunoSEQ multiplex PCR; TCRdb holds only in-frame clones, not every one. The sample has some 2 million clones, just under 95% seen once. Sequenced sample: naive CD8+ T cells sorted from blood. The source of these receptors is a man younger than 35 in good health. Each CDR3 is given without its conserved first and last residue. The order of the fields is V gene, J gene, CDR3 protein.

v_gene: TRBV4-1; j_gene: TRBJ2-2; CDR3aa: ASSQVWESRVNTGELF
v_gene: TRBV6-5; j_gene: TRBJ1-1; CDR3aa: ASSYVGGATEAF
v_gene: TRBV6-1; j_gene: TRBJ2-7; CDR3aa: ASKWDRGFREQY
v_gene: TRBV7-9; j_gene: TRBJ2-7; CDR3aa: ASSSGNEQY
v_gene: TRBV18; j_gene: TRBJ2-7; CDR3aa: ASSPGGVGYEQY
v_gene: TRBV27; j_gene: TRBJ1-6; CDR3aa: ASSLGNSPLH
v_gene: TRBV27; j_gene: TRBJ2-7; CDR3aa: ASSFQRDGGYEQY
v_gene: TRBV5-1; j_gene: TRBJ2-7; CDR3aa: ASSLGAGGLYEQY
v_gene: TRBV21-1; j_gene: TRBJ1-2; CDR3aa: ASSKEGQQLYGYT
v_gene: TRBV20-1; j_gene: TRBJ2-1; CDR3aa: SARQVNEQF
v_gene: TRBV6-5; j_gene: TRBJ1-2; CDR3aa: ASSYGKFYGYT
v_gene: TRBV13; j_gene: TRBJ2-7; CDR3aa: ASSPSGGQDEQY
v_gene: TRBV4-1; j_gene: TRBJ2-3; CDR3aa: ASSLTSGRTDTQY
v_gene: TRBV4-1; j_gene: TRBJ2-1; CDR3aa: ASSQDNWGGNEQF
v_gene: TRBV6-5; j_gene: TRBJ2-7; CDR3aa: ASSYSNVHEQY
v_gene: TRBV9; j_gene: TRBJ1-3; CDR3aa: ASSVVGTPFSGNTIY
v_gene: TRBV19; j_gene: TRBJ1-1; CDR3aa: ASLPMDKLNTEAF
v_gene: TRBV19; j_gene: TRBJ1-4; CDR3aa: ASSEMTGEGEKLF
v_gene: TRBV13; j_gene: TRBJ1-1; CDR3aa: ASSLAQNTEAF
v_gene: TRBV7-9; j_gene: TRBJ1-5; CDR3aa: ASSSRDAGDQPQH
v_gene: TRBV28; j_gene: TRBJ1-2; CDR3aa: ASSLGQGDGYT
v_gene: TRBV4-1; j_gene: TRBJ2-7; CDR3aa: ASSQGTAGGYEQY
v_gene: TRBV7-6; j_gene: TRBJ2-1; CDR3aa: ASSQRVSSNEQF
v_gene: TRBV10-3; j_gene: TRBJ1-1; CDR3aa: AIRRGAGGWQDTEAF
v_gene: TRBV21-1; j_gene: TRBJ1-5; CDR3aa: ASSPNGTVNQPQH
v_gene: TRBV4-3; j_gene: TRBJ2-7; CDR3aa: ASSQVWTSGYEQY
v_gene: TRBV6-5; j_gene: TRBJ2-7; CDR3aa: ASSYGGNSYEQY
v_gene: TRBV10-3; j_gene: TRBJ2-5; CDR3aa: AISGSGGETQY
v_gene: TRBV27; j_gene: TRBJ2-1; CDR3aa: ASSERGGAYNEQF
v_gene: TRBV9; j_gene: TRBJ2-2; CDR3aa: ASSVQGMAGELF
v_gene: TRBV2; j_gene: TRBJ2-2; CDR3aa: ASVAQTGSWELF
v_gene: TRBV7-3; j_gene: TRBJ1-2; CDR3aa: ASSPGTGGVEGYT
v_gene: TRBV7-9; j_gene: TRBJ1-5; CDR3aa: ASSSSLSGDSNQPQH
v_gene: TRBV9; j_gene: TRBJ2-2; CDR3aa: ASSPGVGTGELF
v_gene: TRBV12-5; j_gene: TRBJ2-2; CDR3aa: ASGFLLAGENTGELF
v_gene: TRBV7-9; j_gene: TRBJ1-1; CDR3aa: ASSPPRGTGTEAF
v_gene: TRBV19; j_gene: TRBJ1-2; CDR3aa: ASIPGQGGGYT
v_gene: TRBV28; j_gene: TRBJ2-7; CDR3aa: ASSRGTGVIYEQY
v_gene: TRBV29-1; j_gene: TRBJ2-1; CDR3aa: SVGTSLINEQF
v_gene: TRBV9; j_gene: TRBJ2-2; CDR3aa: ASSVNLQRGTGELF
v_gene: TRBV7-9; j_gene: TRBJ2-2; CDR3aa: ASSFLQGQTGELF
v_gene: TRBV2; j_gene: TRBJ2-7; CDR3aa: ASTEGLAGYEQY
v_gene: TRBV5-1; j_gene: TRBJ2-5; CDR3aa: ASSLLGWTSGGAEETQY
v_gene: TRBV4-3; j_gene: TRBJ2-7; CDR3aa: ASSPRDGYEQY
v_gene: TRBV6-5; j_gene: TRBJ1-1; CDR3aa: ASSPGQGSTEAF
v_gene: TRBV5-6; j_gene: TRBJ1-4; CDR3aa: ASSFLTDRDGSNEKLF
v_gene: TRBV5-6; j_gene: TRBJ2-7; CDR3aa: ASSHSPYEQY
v_gene: TRBV2; j_gene: TRBJ2-7; CDR3aa: ASGSWRSYEQY
v_gene: TRBV2; j_gene: TRBJ2-1; CDR3aa: ASSGRGLLHNEQF
v_gene: TRBV6-8; j_gene: TRBJ1-5; CDR3aa: ASSSGRQPQH
v_gene: TRBV4-3; j_gene: TRBJ1-1; CDR3aa: ASSQDRGNTEAF
v_gene: TRBV20-1; j_gene: TRBJ2-7; CDR3aa: SASASGEQY
v_gene: TRBV5-1; j_gene: TRBJ1-4; CDR3aa: ASSASGGADIGLNEKLF
v_gene: TRBV2; j_gene: TRBJ1-1; CDR3aa: ASSAGGNIEAF
v_gene: TRBV9; j_gene: TRBJ1-3; CDR3aa: ASSPGGTVSGNTIY
v_gene: TRBV29-1; j_gene: TRBJ2-5; CDR3aa: SVVGGGETQY
v_gene: TRBV7-2; j_gene: TRBJ2-7; CDR3aa: ASSWGQGYSYEQY
v_gene: TRBV5-1; j_gene: TRBJ1-2; CDR3aa: ASSPTENYGYT
v_gene: TRBV4-1; j_gene: TRBJ2-7; CDR3aa: ASSQHKDGLTYEQY
v_gene: TRBV27; j_gene: TRBJ1-6; CDR3aa: ASSFGVGSPLH